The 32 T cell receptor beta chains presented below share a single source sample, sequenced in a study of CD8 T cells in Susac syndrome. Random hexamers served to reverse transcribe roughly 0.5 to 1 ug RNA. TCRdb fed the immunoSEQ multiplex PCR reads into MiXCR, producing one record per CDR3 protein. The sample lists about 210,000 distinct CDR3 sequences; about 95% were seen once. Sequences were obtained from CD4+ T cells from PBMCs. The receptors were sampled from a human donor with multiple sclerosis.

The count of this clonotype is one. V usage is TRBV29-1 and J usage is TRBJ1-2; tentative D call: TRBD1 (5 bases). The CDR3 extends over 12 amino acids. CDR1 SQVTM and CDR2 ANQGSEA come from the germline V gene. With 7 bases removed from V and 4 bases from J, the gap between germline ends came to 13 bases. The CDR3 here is CSAERGGYGYTF. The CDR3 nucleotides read TGCAGCGCGGAGAGGGGAGGCTATGGCTACACCTTC.

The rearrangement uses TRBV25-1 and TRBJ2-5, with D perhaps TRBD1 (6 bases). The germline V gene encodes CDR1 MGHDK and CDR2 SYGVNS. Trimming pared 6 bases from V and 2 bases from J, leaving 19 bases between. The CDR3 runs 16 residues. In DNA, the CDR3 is TGTGCCAGCAGCCACTGGGGGTCGACAGGTCAAGAGACCCAGTACTTC. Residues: CASSHWGSTGQETQYF. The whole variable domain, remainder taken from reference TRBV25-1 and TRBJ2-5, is EADIYQTPRYLVIGTGKKITLECSQTMGHDKMYWYQQDPGMELHLIHYSYGVNSTEKGDLSSESTVSRIRTEHFPLTLESARPSHTSQYLCASSHWGSTGQETQYFGPGTRLLVL.

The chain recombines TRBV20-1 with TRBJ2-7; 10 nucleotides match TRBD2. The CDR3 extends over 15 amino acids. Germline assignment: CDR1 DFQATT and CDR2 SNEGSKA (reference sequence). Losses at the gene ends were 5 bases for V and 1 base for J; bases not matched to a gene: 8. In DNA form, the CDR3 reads TGCAGTGCTCAAACTCCTAGCGGGAGATCCTACGAGCAGTACTTC. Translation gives CSAQTPSGRSYEQYF.

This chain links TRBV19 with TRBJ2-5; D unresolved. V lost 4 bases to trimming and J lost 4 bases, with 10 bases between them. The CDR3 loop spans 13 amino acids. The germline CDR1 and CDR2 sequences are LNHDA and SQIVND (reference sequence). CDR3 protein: CASSTERRETQYF. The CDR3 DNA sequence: TGTGCCAGTAGTACTGAACGGAGAGAGACCCAGTACTTC.

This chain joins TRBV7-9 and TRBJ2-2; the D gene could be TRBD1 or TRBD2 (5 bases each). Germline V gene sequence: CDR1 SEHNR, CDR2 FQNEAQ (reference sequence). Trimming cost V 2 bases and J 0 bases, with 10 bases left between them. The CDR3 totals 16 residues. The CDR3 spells CASSLPRGANTGELFF. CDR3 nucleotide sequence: TGTGCCAGCAGCTTACCCCGGGGCGCGAACACCGGGGAGCTGTTTTTT.

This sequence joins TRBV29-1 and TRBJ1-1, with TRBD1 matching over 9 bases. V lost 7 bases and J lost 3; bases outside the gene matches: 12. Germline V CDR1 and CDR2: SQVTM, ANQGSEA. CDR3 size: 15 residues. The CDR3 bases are TGCAGCGAGAAGGGACAGGGAGGGAGGTACACTGAAGCTTTCTTT. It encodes CSEKGQGGRYTEAFF.

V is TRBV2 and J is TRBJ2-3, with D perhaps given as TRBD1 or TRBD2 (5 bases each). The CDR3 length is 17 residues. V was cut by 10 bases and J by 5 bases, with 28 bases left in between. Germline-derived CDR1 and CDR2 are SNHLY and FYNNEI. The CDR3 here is CATREGIFGRSGDTQYF. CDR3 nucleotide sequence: TGTGCCACCCGTGAGGGGATTTTCGGGCGGTCGGGAGATACGCAGTATTTT.

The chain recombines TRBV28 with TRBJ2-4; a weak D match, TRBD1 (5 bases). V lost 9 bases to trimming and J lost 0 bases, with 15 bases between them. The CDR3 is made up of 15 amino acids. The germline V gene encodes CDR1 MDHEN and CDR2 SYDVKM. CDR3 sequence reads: CASLGTTAAKNIQYF. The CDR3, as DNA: TGTGCCAGTCTGGGTACGACAGCAGCCAAAAACATTCAGTACTTC.

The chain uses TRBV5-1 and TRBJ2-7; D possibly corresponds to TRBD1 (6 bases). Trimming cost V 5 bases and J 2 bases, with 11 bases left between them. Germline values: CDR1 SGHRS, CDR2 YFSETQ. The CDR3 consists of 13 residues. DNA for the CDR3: TGCGCCAGCAGGGAACAGGGTCCCTACGAGCAGTACTTC. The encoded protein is CASREQGPYEQYF.

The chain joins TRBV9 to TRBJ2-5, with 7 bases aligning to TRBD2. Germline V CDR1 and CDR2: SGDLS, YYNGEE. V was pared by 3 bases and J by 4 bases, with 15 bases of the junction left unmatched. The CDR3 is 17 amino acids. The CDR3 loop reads CASSAGLPGPGGETQYF. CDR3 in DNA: TGTGCCAGCAGCGCGGGACTACCTGGCCCAGGAGGAGAGACCCAGTACTTC.

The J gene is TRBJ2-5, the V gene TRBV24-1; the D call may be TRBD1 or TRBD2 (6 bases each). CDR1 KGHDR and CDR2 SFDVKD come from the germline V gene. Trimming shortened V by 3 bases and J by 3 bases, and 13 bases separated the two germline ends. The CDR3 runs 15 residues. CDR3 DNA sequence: TGTGCCACCAGTGATAATCGGGGGCCAGAAGAGACCCAGTACTTC. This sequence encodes CATSDNRGPEETQYF.

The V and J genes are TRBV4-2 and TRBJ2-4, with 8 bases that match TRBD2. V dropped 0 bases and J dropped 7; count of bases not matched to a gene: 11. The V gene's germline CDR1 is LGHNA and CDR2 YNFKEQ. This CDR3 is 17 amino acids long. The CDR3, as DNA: TGTGCCAGCAGCCAAGATGGCACGTTACGGGGGGGGAACATTCAGTACTTC. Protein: CASSQDGTLRGGNIQYF.

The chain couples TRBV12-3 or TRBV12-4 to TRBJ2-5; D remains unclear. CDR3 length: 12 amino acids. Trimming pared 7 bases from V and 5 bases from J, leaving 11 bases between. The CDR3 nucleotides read TGTGCCAGCATGTCTTCCGTCGAGACCCAGTACTTC. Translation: CASMSSVETQYF.

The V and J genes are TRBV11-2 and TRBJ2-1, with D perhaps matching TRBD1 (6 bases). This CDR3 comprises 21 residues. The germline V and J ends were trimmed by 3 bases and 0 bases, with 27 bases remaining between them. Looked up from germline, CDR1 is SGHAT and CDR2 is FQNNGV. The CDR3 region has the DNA TGTGCCAGCAGCTTGAGGAAGGGTTATACAGGGACGCCAAGCTCCTACAATGAGCAGTTCTTC. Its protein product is CASSLRKGYTGTPSSYNEQFF.

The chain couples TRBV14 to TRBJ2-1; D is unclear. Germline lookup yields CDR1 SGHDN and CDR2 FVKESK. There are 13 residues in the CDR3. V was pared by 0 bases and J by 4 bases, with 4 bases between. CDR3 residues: CASSQDFYNEQFF. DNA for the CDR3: TGTGCCAGCAGCCAAGATTTTTACAATGAGCAGTTCTTC. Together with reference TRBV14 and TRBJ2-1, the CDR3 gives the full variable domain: EAGVTQFPSHSVIEKGQTVTLRCDPISGHDNLYWYRRVMGKEIKFLLHFVKESKQDESGMPNNRFLAERTGGTYSTLKVQPAELEDSGVYFCASSQDFYNEQFFGPGTRLTVL.

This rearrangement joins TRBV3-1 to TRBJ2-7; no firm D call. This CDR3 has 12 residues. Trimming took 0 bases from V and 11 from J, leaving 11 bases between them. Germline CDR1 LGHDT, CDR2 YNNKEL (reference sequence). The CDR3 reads CASSQDTPVKYF. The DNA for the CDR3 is TGTGCCAGCAGCCAAGATACCCCAGTTAAGTACTTC.

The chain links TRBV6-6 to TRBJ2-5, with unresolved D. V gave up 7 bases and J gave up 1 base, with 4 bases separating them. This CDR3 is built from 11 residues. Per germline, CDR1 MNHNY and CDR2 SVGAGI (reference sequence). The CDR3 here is CASIGQETQYF. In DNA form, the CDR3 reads TGTGCCAGCATTGGCCAAGAGACCCAGTACTTC.

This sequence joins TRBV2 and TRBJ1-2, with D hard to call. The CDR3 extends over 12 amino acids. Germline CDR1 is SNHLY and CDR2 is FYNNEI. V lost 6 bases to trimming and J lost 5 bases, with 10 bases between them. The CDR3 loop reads CASREFLYGYTF. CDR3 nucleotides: TGTGCCAGCAGAGAATTTTTGTATGGCTACACCTTC.

CDR3 bases: TGTGCCCTCTCCGGGGAGGAGAAGTTCTTC. It yields the protein CALSGEEKFF. This chain links TRBV7-9 with TRBJ2-1; D is possibly TRBD2 (6 bases). V lost 11 bases and J 14 bases, leaving 16 bases between the germline ends. The V gene's germline CDR1 is SEHNR and CDR2 FQNEAQ (reference sequence). The CDR3 consists of 10 residues.

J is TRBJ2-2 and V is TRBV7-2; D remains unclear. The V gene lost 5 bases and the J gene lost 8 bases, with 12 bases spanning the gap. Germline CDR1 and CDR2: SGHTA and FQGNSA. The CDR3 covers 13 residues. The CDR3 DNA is TGTGCCAGCAGCCCAACTCACGCTGGGGAGCTGTTTTTT. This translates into CASSPTHAGELFF. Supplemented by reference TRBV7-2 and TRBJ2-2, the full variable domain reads GAGVSQSPSNKVTEKGKDVELRCDPISGHTALYWYRQSLGQGLEFLIYFQGNSAPDKSGLPSDRFSAERTGGSVSTLTIQRTQQEDSAVYLCASSPTHAGELFFGEGSRLTVL.

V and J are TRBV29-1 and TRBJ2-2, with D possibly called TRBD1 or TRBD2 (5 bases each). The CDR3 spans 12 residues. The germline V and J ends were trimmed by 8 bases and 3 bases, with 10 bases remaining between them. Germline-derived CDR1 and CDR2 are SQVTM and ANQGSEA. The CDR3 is CSLVGDTGELFF. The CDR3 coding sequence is TGCAGCCTTGTGGGGGACACCGGGGAGCTGTTTTTT.

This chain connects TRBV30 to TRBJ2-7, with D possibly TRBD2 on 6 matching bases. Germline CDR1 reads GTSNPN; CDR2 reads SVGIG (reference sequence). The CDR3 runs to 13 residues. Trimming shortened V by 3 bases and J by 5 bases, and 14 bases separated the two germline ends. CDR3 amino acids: CAWSPRRGNEQYF. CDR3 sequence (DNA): TGTGCCTGGAGCCCCCGACGGGGGAACGAGCAGTACTTC.

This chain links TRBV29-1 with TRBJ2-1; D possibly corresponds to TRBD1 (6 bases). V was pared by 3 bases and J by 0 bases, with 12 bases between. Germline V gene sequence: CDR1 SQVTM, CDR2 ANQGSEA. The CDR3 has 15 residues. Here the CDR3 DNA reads TGCAGCGTTGAGGGGACAAAAAGCTCCTACAATGAGCAGTTCTTC. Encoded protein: CSVEGTKSSYNEQFF.

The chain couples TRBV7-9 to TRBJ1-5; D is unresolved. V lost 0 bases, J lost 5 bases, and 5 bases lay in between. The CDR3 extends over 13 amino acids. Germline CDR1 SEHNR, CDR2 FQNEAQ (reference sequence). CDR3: CASSLAVDQPQHF. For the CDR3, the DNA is TGTGCCAGCAGCTTAGCTGTGGATCAGCCCCAGCATTTT.

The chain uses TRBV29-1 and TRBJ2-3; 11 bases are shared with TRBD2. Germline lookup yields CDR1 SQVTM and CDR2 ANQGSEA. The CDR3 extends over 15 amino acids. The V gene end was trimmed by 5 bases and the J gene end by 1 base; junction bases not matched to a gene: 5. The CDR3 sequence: CSVQGTSGRTDTQYF. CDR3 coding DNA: TGCAGCGTTCAGGGGACTAGCGGACGCACAGATACGCAGTATTTT.

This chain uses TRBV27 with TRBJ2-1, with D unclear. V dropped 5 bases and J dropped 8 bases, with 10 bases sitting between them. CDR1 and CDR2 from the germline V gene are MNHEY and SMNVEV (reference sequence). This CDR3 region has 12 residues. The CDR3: CASSPTRDEQFF. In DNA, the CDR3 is TGTGCCAGCAGTCCCACTCGCGATGAGCAGTTCTTC.

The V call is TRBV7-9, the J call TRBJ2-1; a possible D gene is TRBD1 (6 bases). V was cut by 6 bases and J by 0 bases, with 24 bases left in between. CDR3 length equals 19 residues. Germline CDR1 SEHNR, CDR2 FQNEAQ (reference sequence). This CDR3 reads CASSTLQQGGPLSYNEQFF. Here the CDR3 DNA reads TGTGCCAGCAGTACCCTACAACAGGGCGGGCCACTCTCCTACAATGAGCAGTTCTTC. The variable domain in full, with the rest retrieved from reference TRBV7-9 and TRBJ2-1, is DTGVSQNPRHKITKRGQNVTFRCDPISEHNRLYWYRQTLGQGPEFLTYFQNEAQLEKSRLLSDRFSAERPKGSFSTLEIQRTEQGDSAMYLCASSTLQQGGPLSYNEQFFGPGTRLTVL.

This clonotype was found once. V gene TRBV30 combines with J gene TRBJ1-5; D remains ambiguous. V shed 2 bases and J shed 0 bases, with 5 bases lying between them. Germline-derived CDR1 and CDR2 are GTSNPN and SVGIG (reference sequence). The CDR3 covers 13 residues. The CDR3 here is CAWSRLSNQPQHF. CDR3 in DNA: TGTGCCTGGAGTCGCCTTAGCAATCAGCCCCAGCATTTT.

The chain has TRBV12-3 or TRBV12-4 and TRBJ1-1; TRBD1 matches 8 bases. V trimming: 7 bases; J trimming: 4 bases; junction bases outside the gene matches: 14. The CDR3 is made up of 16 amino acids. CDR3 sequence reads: CASTHRQGRPITEAFF. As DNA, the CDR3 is TGTGCCAGCACCCACCGACAGGGGAGGCCGATCACTGAAGCTTTCTTT.

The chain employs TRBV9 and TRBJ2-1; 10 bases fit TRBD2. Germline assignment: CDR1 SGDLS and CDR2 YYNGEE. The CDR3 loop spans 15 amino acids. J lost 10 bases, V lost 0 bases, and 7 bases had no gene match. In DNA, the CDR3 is TGTGCCAGCAGCGTAGTAGCGGGAGGCTTCAGCGAGCAGTTCTTC. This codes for CASSVVAGGFSEQFF.

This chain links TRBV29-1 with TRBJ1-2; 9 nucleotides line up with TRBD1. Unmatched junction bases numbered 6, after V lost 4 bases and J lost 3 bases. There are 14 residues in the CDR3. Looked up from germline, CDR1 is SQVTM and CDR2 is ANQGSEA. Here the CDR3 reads CSVVAGQGYYGYTF. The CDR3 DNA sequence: TGCAGCGTTGTCGCGGGACAGGGATACTATGGCTACACCTTC.

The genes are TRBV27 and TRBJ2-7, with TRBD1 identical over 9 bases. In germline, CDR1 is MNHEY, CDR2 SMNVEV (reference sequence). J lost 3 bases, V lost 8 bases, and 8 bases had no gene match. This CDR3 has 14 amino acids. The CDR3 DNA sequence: TGTGCCAGCGGGTCGGGGACAGGGTTCTACGAGCAGTACTTC. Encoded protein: CASGSGTGFYEQYF.